Reported below is one T cell receptor (beta chain). Its antigen remains unidentified. The CDR3 is 14 amino acids. The germline CDR1 and CDR2 sequences are GTSNPN and SVGIG (reference sequence). Trimming took 1 base from V and 5 from J, leaving 15 bases between them. TCRdb keeps only in-frame clones here, not all; method: immunoSEQ multiplex PCR. Of around 87,000 clones listed, about 83% are singletons. The data belong to a study of a mutant IDH1 vaccine in newly diagnosed glioma. Study details: Treated patients had a mean age of around 40 years and a sex split that was about 62% male and roughly 40% female.

Documented time point: baseline, week 1 (first vaccination visit). This sample's treatment: pre-vaccination baseline after standard-of-care therapy. Findings and caveats of the study: Altogether, 93.3% of patients exhibited vaccine-induced immune responses.

The chain joins TRBV30 to TRBJ2-7, with unresolved D. The TCR sequence derives from a woman aged 50 to 60 with glioma. The sequencing used PBMCs, collected from a glioma patient treated with radiotherapy, temozolomide or both. The CDR3 DNA reads as TGTGCCTGGAGTGGGTCGGGTTTTATCCACGAGCAGTACTTC. It is translated as CAWSGSGFIHEQYF. The full variable domain, completed using reference TRBV30 and TRBJ2-7, is SQTIHQWPATLVQPVGSPLSLECTVEGTSNPNLYWYRQAAGRGLQLLFYSVGIGQISSEVPQNLSASRPQDRQFILSSKKLLLSDSGFYLCAWSGSGFIHEQYFGPGTRLTVT.